The present T cell receptor (beta chain) was sequenced within a study of blood T cell repertoires in COVID-19. The CDR3 consists of 15 residues. Germline V CDR1 and CDR2: LNHDA, SQIVND (reference sequence). V gave up 1 base and J gave up 6 bases; unmatched junction bases: 8. A single count supports this clone. Data came from immunoSEQ multiplex PCR; TCRdb stores just in-frame clones and leaves some out. The repertoire holds 20,000 to 30,000 clones, with 75% to 85% as singletons. The chain recombines TRBV19 with TRBJ1-1; 7 positions agree with TRBD1. Sample: peripheral blood. This receptor was taken from a man at least 80 years old with active or convalescent COVID-19. The CDR3 protein is CASSIGGTEGAEAFF. The DNA of the CDR3 is TGTGCCAGTAGTATAGGCGGGACAGAAGGGGCTGAAGCTTTCTTT.